These 27 T cell receptor beta chains came from one sample sequenced in a study of cytomegalovirus exposure and HLA in healthy donors. TCRdb's copy holds only in-frame clones and misses some; the assay was immunoSEQ multiplex PCR. The sample includes around 150,000 clones, 75% to 90% of them seen just once. Sequenced sample: PBMCs. These receptors originate from a woman aged 18-29 years in good health and CMV-seronegative.

Here the CDR3 DNA reads TGTGCCAGCTCACCACGGGACACTAGAACCCAAGAGACCCAGTACTTC. Translated, it gives CASSPRDTRTQETQYF. V gene TRBV18 combines with J gene TRBJ2-5; D is perhaps TRBD1 (6 bases). Germline V gene lookup returns CDR1 KGHSH and CDR2 LQKENI. V was cut by 1 base and J by 1 base, with 13 bases left in between. CDR3 size: 16 residues.

The rearrangement links TRBV7-6 to TRBJ2-7; 7 bases fit TRBD1. V shed 4 bases and J 6 bases; nucleotides not matched to a gene: 3. The CDR3 consists of 12 residues. CDR1 is SGHVS and CDR2 is FNYEAQ in the germline V gene. The chain's CDR3 is CASSSRQGEQYF. As DNA, the CDR3 is TGTGCCAGCAGCTCACGACAGGGCGAGCAGTACTTC.

V and J are TRBV11-2 and TRBJ2-7, with 10 bases aligning to TRBD2. The V segment lost 6 bases and the J segment 3 bases; nucleotides outside the gene matches: 8. This CDR3 contains 15 residues. The germline CDR1 and CDR2 sequences are SGHAT and FQNNGV. The CDR3 bases are TGTGCCAGCAGACCACCTAGCGGGAGTTTCTACGAGCAGTACTTC. Protein sequence: CASRPPSGSFYEQYF.

This chain links TRBV5-1 with TRBJ2-2; D perhaps matches TRBD2 (6 bases). V was shortened by 5 bases and J by 1 base, with 18 bases between the two germline ends. The CDR3 has 17 residues. Germline V gene lookup returns CDR1 SGHRS and CDR2 YFSETQ. The DNA of the CDR3 is TGCGCCAGCAGTTCATATACCGGGACTGTGAACACCGGGGAGCTGTTTTTT. This codes for CASSSYTGTVNTGELFF.

V gene TRBV4-3 combines with J gene TRBJ2-7; the match to TRBD1 covers 7 bases. V shed 4 bases, J shed 2 bases, and the junction held 2 bases outside the gene matches. The CDR3 is made up of 13 amino acids. Per the germline V gene, CDR1 is LGHNA and CDR2 is YSLEER. CDR3 loop: CASSLGTAYEQYF. The CDR3 DNA reads TGCGCCAGCAGCCTCGGGACAGCCTACGAGCAGTACTTC.

The rearrangement joins TRBV11-2 to TRBJ2-7; D call uncertain. Germline V gene data show CDR1 as SGHAT and CDR2 as FQNNGV. The CDR3 length is 15 residues. Trimming removed 0 bases from V and 3 bases from J, with 12 bases in between. CDR3 protein: CASSLERLRGYEQYF. The CDR3 region has the DNA TGTGCCAGCAGCTTAGAGCGACTCAGAGGCTACGAGCAGTACTTC.

This chain joins TRBV5-1 and TRBJ1-2, with 8 bases that match TRBD1. This CDR3 comprises 14 residues. Losses at the gene ends were 0 bases for V and 8 bases for J; bases not matched to a gene: 6. The germline CDR1 and CDR2 sequences are SGHRS and YFSETQ. Here the CDR3 reads CASSLDGQGPGYTF. CDR3 nucleotide sequence: TGCGCCAGCAGCTTGGATGGACAGGGTCCAGGCTACACCTTC.

The chain is built from TRBV7-9 and TRBJ2-7; the D is unclear. From germline, CDR1 is SEHNR and CDR2 FQNEAQ (reference sequence). The CDR3 totals 13 residues. Trimming stripped 3 bases from V and 5 bases from J, with 11 bases between. This chain's CDR3 is CASSFPPSDEQYF. CDR3 nucleotide sequence: TGTGCCAGCAGCTTCCCCCCTAGTGACGAGCAGTACTTC.

The rearrangement joins TRBV6-6 to TRBJ1-5; 8 bases match TRBD1. With V trimmed by 5 bases and J by 4 bases, 4 bases remained unmatched. CDR1 is MNHNY, CDR2 SVGAGI, per germline (reference sequence). This CDR3 comprises 14 residues. In DNA, the CDR3 is TGTGCCAGCAGTCATACAGGGGGGAATCAGCCCCAGCATTTT. Its translation is CASSHTGGNQPQHF.

This clone was seen once. The V and J genes are TRBV4-3 and TRBJ1-2, with D perhaps TRBD1 (6 bases). Trimming cost V 4 bases and J 3 bases, with 18 bases left between them. Germline-derived CDR1 and CDR2 are LGHNA and YSLEER. The CDR3 has 16 residues. The CDR3 reads CASSPSPQGLHYGYTF. CDR3 in DNA: TGCGCCAGCAGCCCCTCTCCTCAGGGGTTGCACTATGGCTACACCTTC.

The CDR3 is CATRLPGQGNEQFF. The DNA of the CDR3 is TGCGCCACTCGTTTACCGGGACAGGGCAATGAGCAGTTCTTC. V gene TRBV5-1 combines with J gene TRBJ2-1, with 9 nucleotides matching TRBD1. The CDR3 is 14 amino acids. Germline CDR1 reads SGHRS; CDR2 reads YFSETQ. Trimming cost V 9 bases and J 6 bases; bases outside gene matches: 10.

The chain recombines TRBV4-3 with TRBJ1-4, with 10 bases identical to TRBD1. This CDR3 is built from 17 residues. CDR1 is LGHNA, CDR2 YSLEER, per germline. The J segment lost 7 bases and the V segment lost 1 base, leaving 9 bases of the junction unmatched. The CDR3 coding sequence is TGCGCCAGCAGCCAAGGAAGGTTGACAGGGGGCGTTGAAAAACTGTTTTTT. It specifies CASSQGRLTGGVEKLFF.

The genes are TRBV9 and TRBJ2-3; 8 positions agree with TRBD2. The CDR3 is 15 residues long. CDR1 SGDLS and CDR2 YYNGEE come from the germline V gene. Trimming cost V 0 bases and J 1 base; bases outside gene matches: 1. CDR3 region: CASSVAGGGTDTQYF. CDR3 sequence (DNA): TGTGCCAGCAGCGTAGCGGGGGGGGGCACAGATACGCAGTATTTT.

This chain links TRBV15 with TRBJ1-1, with D tentatively TRBD1 (6 bases). Trimming stripped 3 bases from V and 3 bases from J, with 17 bases between. This CDR3 spans 16 amino acids. Germline loops: CDR1 LNHNV, CDR2 YYDKDF (reference sequence). CDR3 DNA sequence: TGTGCCACCAGCAGGGATCTCAGGGGTAGGGACACTGAAGCTTTCTTT. Translating it yields CATSRDLRGRDTEAFF.

This chain uses TRBV5-6 with TRBJ1-2, with a weak D call TRBD1 (5 bases). CDR1 is SGHDT, CDR2 YYEEEE, per germline. The CDR3 runs to 15 residues. Between the trimmed V and J ends, which lost 0 bases and 4 bases, there was a span of 13 bases. CDR3 DNA sequence: TGTGCCAGCAGCTTGGTCCAGGGAGGGGCCTATGGCTACACCTTC. This gives the protein CASSLVQGGAYGYTF.

V usage is TRBV25-1 and J usage is TRBJ1-2; D unresolved. Trimming took off 5 bases at V and 8 bases at J, with 15 bases between the two ends. There are 13 residues in the CDR3. Germline V gene data show CDR1 as MGHDK and CDR2 as SYGVNS. The CDR3, as DNA: TGTGCCAGCAGTTTCCACCTGGAGGTGGGCTACACCTTC. This codes for CASSFHLEVGYTF.

This rearrangement joins TRBV7-3 to TRBJ1-6; D is unresolved. In germline, CDR1 is SGHTA, CDR2 FQGTGA. This CDR3 is built from 13 residues. V was pared by 6 bases and J by 13 bases, with 16 bases between. The CDR3 sequence: CASRSSLDGPLHF. As DNA, the CDR3 is TGTGCCAGCAGGAGCTCCCTAGATGGGCCCCTCCACTTT. Full variable domain (remainder filled in from reference TRBV7-3 and TRBJ1-6): GAGVSQTPSNKVTEKGKYVELRCDPISGHTALYWYRQSLGQGPEFLIYFQGTGAADDSGLPNDRFFAVRPEGSVSTLKIQRTERGDSAVYLCASRSSLDGPLHFGNGTRLTVT.

The chain joins TRBV27 to TRBJ1-2; D ambiguous. The germline V and J ends were trimmed by 3 bases and 0 bases, with 11 bases remaining between them. Per the germline V gene, CDR1 is MNHEY and CDR2 is SMNVEV (reference sequence). The CDR3 sequence is 15 residues long. The CDR3 nucleotides read TGTGCCAGCAGTTTTGTGGGAGGGACTAACTATGGCTACACCTTC. This codes for CASSFVGGTNYGYTF.

The chain is built from TRBV19 and TRBJ1-2; weak D call: TRBD1 (6 bases). Germline V gene lookup returns CDR1 LNHDA and CDR2 SQIVND (reference sequence). V lost 3 bases and J lost 7, with 15 bases in between. The CDR3 has 14 residues. CDR3 protein: CASSIGSGDGGYTF. The CDR3 nucleotides read TGTGCCAGTAGTATTGGGTCAGGGGATGGTGGCTACACCTTC.

This chain joins TRBV18 and TRBJ2-7; weak D call: TRBD2 (6 bases). Germline V CDR1 and CDR2: KGHSH, LQKENI. The CDR3 runs 15 residues. Trimming took off 3 bases at V and 0 bases at J, with 12 bases between the two ends. The CDR3 region is CASSPEGSPSYEQYF. The CDR3 DNA reads as TGTGCCAGCTCACCGGAGGGATCCCCCTCCTACGAGCAGTACTTC. The full variable domain, with the rest looked up from reference TRBV18 and TRBJ2-7, is NAGVMQNPRHLVRRRGQEARLRCSPMKGHSHVYWYRQLPEEGLKFMVYLQKENIIDESGMPKERFSAEFPKEGPSILRIQQVVRGDSAAYFCASSPEGSPSYEQYFGPGTRLTVT.

The V call is TRBV29-1, the J call TRBJ2-1; 7 nucleotides align to TRBD1. Looked up from germline, CDR1 is SQVTM and CDR2 is ANQGSEA. The CDR3 contains 13 residues. Trimming cost V 5 bases and J 8 bases; bases outside gene matches: 9. For the CDR3, the DNA is TGCAGCGTTTACCTACAGGGGTTGGATGAGCAGTTCTTC. As protein: CSVYLQGLDEQFF.

This chain connects TRBV9 to TRBJ2-7; TRBD1 is a possible D gene (6 bases). V lost 7 bases to trimming and J lost 6 bases, with 17 bases between them. CDR1 and CDR2 (germline): SGDLS, YYNGEE. This CDR3 contains 13 residues. The CDR3 protein is CASSGQYPSEQYF. In DNA, the CDR3 is TGTGCCAGCTCTGGACAGTACCCTAGCGAGCAGTACTTC. Filled out from reference TRBV9 and TRBJ2-7, the complete variable domain reads DSGVTQTPKHLITATGQRVTLRCSPRSGDLSVYWYQQSLDQGLQFLIQYYNGEERAKGNILERFSAQQFPDLHSELNLSSLELGDSALYFCASSGQYPSEQYFGPGTRLTVT.

V and J are TRBV4-3 and TRBJ2-1; 13 bases map to TRBD2. This CDR3 is 15 amino acids long. Trimming at V came to 4 bases and at J to 4 bases, leaving 1 base not matched to a gene. The germline gives CDR1 LGHNA, CDR2 YSLEER. In DNA form, the CDR3 reads TGCGCCAGCAGCCCGGGACTAGCGGGGTACAATGAGCAGTTCTTC. As protein: CASSPGLAGYNEQFF.

The V call is TRBV29-1, the J call TRBJ2-7; a possible D gene is TRBD2 (5 bases). Germline lookup yields CDR1 SQVTM and CDR2 ANQGSEA. The V gene lost 5 bases and the J gene lost 3 bases, with 14 bases spanning the gap. This CDR3 region has 13 residues. DNA of the CDR3: TGCAGCGTTACTAACGGGGAAGGCTACGAGCAGTACTTC. This codes for CSVTNGEGYEQYF.

This rearrangement joins TRBV25-1 to TRBJ1-5; 9 bases are shared with TRBD1. The CDR3 covers 18 residues. Germline-derived CDR1 and CDR2 are MGHDK and SYGVNS. The J segment lost 1 base and the V segment lost 5 bases, leaving 12 bases of the junction unmatched. The CDR3 DNA follows: TGTGCCAGCAGTCTTCGGACAGGGGACATCACGAGCAATCAGCCCCAGCATTTT. Translation: CASSLRTGDITSNQPQHF.

In the case of this clone: Other DNA sequences in this specimen translate into the identical CDR3. The rearrangement links TRBV19 to TRBJ1-5, with 7 nucleotides matching TRBD1. Germline loops: CDR1 LNHDA, CDR2 SQIVND (reference sequence). CDR3 length equals 15 residues. V lost 5 bases to trimming and J lost 0 bases; unmatched junction nucleotides: 4. This CDR3 reads CASSDRDSSNQPQHF. CDR3 nucleotide sequence: TGTGCCAGTAGTGACCGGGACAGTAGCAATCAGCCCCAGCATTTT.

The chain carries TRBV14 and TRBJ1-3; D not certain. Germline V CDR1 and CDR2: SGHDN, FVKESK. The CDR3 is made up of 13 amino acids. Between the trimmed V and J ends, which lost 2 bases and 11 bases, there was a span of 13 bases. In nucleotides, the CDR3 is TGTGCCAGCAGCCAAAACGGCCTGGAGCCCATATATTTT. Translated, it gives CASSQNGLEPIYF.